This is a list of T cell receptor beta chains from one sample in a study of blood T cell repertoires in COVID-19. Sequencing used immunoSEQ multiplex PCR; TCRdb keeps in-frame clones, though not all of them. The repertoire holds roughly 280,000 clones, with 80% to 90% as singletons. The material sequenced was PBMCs or T cells enriched from blood (not recorded which). These receptors were collected from a woman under 30 who had recovered from COVID-19. Each CDR3 is given with its conserved first and last residue. D genes are given only for firm matches. Rows give clone size only sometimes, using once, few, many, or a class for an expanded clone.

cdr3_nt	cdr3_aa	clone_size	d_call	j_call	v_call
TGCGCCAGCAGCTTGGAGGGGTCAGGCACTGAAGCTTTCTTT	CASSLEGSGTEAFF	-	-	TRBJ1-1	TRBV5-1
TGTGCCAGCAGCCCAGGGGACAGCTTGAATTATGGCTACACCTTC	CASSPGDSLNYGYTF	-	TRBD1	TRBJ1-2	TRBV5-8
TGTGCCACCAGCAGACCGGGACAGGGGTTACATGGCTACACCTTC	CATSRPGQGLHGYTF	-	TRBD1	TRBJ1-2	TRBV15
TGTGCCAGCGGTACGGGGGAAAGCGAAAAACTGTTTTTT	CASGTGESEKLFF	once	-	TRBJ1-4	TRBV5-4
TGTGCTAGCAGCCAAGGGACAGCGAACACCGGGGAGCTGTTTTTT	CASSQGTANTGELFF	-	TRBD1	TRBJ2-2	TRBV7-7
TGTGCCAGTATGGGACAGACTAATTCACCCCTCCACTTT	CASMGQTNSPLHF	-	TRBD1	TRBJ1-6	TRBV19
TGTGCCAGCAGCGTAGGGAGTAGCGGGGGCGATACGCAGTATTTT	CASSVGSSGGDTQYF	-	TRBD2	TRBJ2-3	TRBV9
TGTGCCAGCAGCTTAAGGGACAGTCATAGCAATCAGCCCCAGCATTTT	CASSLRDSHSNQPQHF	once	TRBD1	TRBJ1-5	TRBV7-9
TGTGCCAGCAGTTTAATTACAGGGACTAGGAACACTGAAGCTTTCTTT	CASSLITGTRNTEAFF	-	-	TRBJ1-1	TRBV27
TGTGCCAGCAGGCCGCCGGCTCTAGCTGAAGCTTTCTTT	CASRPPALAEAFF	-	-	TRBJ1-1	TRBV28
TGTGCCAGCAGCTTAGCGGGCGGCGGGGGGCCACGAGATACGCAGTATTTT	CASSLAGGGGPRDTQYF	-	TRBD2	TRBJ2-3	TRBV7-9
TGTGCCAGCAGTTCCCTTATCTTCCGGACAGAGGCTACTCAGCCCCAGCATTTT	CASSSLIFRTEATQPQHF	few	-	TRBJ1-5	TRBV28
TGTGCCAGCAGTTATTCAGGGACAGGGAACGGCTACACCTTC	CASSYSGTGNGYTF	once	TRBD1	TRBJ1-2	TRBV6-5
TGTGCCAGCAGCCTTTCCAATAGCAATCAGCCCCAGCATTTT	CASSLSNSNQPQHF	few	-	TRBJ1-5	TRBV3-1/TRBV3-2
TGCGCCAGCAGCCAAGGGCCTGATAGCCTAAGGGGACCCCTCCACTTT	CASSQGPDSLRGPLHF	-	-	TRBJ1-6	TRBV4-1
TGTGCCAGCAGCCTTGGGACAGGGGACTATGGCTACACCTTC	CASSLGTGDYGYTF	-	TRBD1	TRBJ1-2	TRBV7-3
TGTGCCAGCAGTTTGGTTCCGGGGAACACCGGGGAGCTGTTTTTT	CASSLVPGNTGELFF	-	-	TRBJ2-2	TRBV27
TGTGCCAGTAGTCTCAGACAGAGGTCCTCTGGAAACACCATATATTTT	CASSLRQRSSGNTIYF	-	-	TRBJ1-3	TRBV19
TGCGCCAGCAGCTTGATGGGGCGAGGAAACACCATATATTTT	CASSLMGRGNTIYF	-	-	TRBJ1-3	TRBV5-1
TGTGCCAGCAGCCTCCGCCCGGGACAGGGGATTCTGAACACTGAAGCTTTCTTT	CASSLRPGQGILNTEAFF	-	TRBD1	TRBJ1-1	TRBV9
TGTGCCAGCAGCCTAGGACAGGGTCCCTACGAGCAGTACTTC	CASSLGQGPYEQYF	-	TRBD1	TRBJ2-7	TRBV14
TGTGCCAGCAGTTACATTGGGACACTCCGCAATCAGCCCCAGCATTTT	CASSYIGTLRNQPQHF	-	-	TRBJ1-5	TRBV6-2/TRBV6-3
TGTGCCAGCAGTTTATCAGGGGCTACAGATACGCAGTATTTT	CASSLSGATDTQYF	-	-	TRBJ2-3	TRBV27
TGTGCCAGCAGTGAAGGCAGGGCAGCGAACACTGAAGCTTTCTTT	CASSEGRAANTEAFF	-	-	TRBJ1-1	TRBV6-1
TGTGCCAGCAGCCAAGTGGACCAGGGGCGCCCTGATTCACCCCTCCACTTT	CASSQVDQGRPDSPLHF	-	-	TRBJ1-6	TRBV3-1/TRBV3-2
TGTGCCAGCAGTGACCGTTCCTCTGGAAACACCATATATTTT	CASSDRSSGNTIYF	-	-	TRBJ1-3	TRBV2
TGTGCCAGTACCCTAAGCGGGTACAATGAGCAGTTCTTC	CASTLSGYNEQFF	-	-	TRBJ2-1	TRBV19
TGCGCCAGCAGCCAAGAACAACTCGGGAATCAGCCCCAGCATTTT	CASSQEQLGNQPQHF	once	-	TRBJ1-5	TRBV4-1
TGTGCCAGTAGGCGGGGCACCCACAATGAGCAGTTCTTC	CASRRGTHNEQFF	-	-	TRBJ2-1	TRBV19
TGTGCCAGCACGCCCACGGTGGGCAGGGTCTCCTACGAGCAGTACTTC	CASTPTVGRVSYEQYF	-	-	TRBJ2-7	TRBV28
TGTGCCAGCAGCGGCCCCAGGAGGGACCCTAACAATGAGCAGTTCTTC	CASSGPRRDPNNEQFF	-	-	TRBJ2-1	TRBV9
TGTGCCAGCAGCTTACCAGGAAGTACTGAAGCTTTCTTT	CASSLPGSTEAFF	-	-	TRBJ1-1	TRBV7-9
TGCGCCAGCAGCGCGGGACAGGGAGACACTGAAGCTTTCTTT	CASSAGQGDTEAFF	-	TRBD1	TRBJ1-1	TRBV5-1
TGTGCCTGGAGTGTATCACACTCCTACGAGCAGTACTTC	CAWSVSHSYEQYF	-	-	TRBJ2-7	TRBV30
TGTGCCAGCAGTTCCCGTTATGGACTAGCGGGGGGAACCGGGGAGCTGTTTTTT	CASSSRYGLAGGTGELFF	-	TRBD2	TRBJ2-2	TRBV27
TGTGCCAGCAGCGCCTGGGGACAGGGAGAAGGCTACACCTTC	CASSAWGQGEGYTF	-	TRBD1	TRBJ1-2	TRBV2
TGTGCCAGCAGTGACGCTTACCGGGACAGTCTAATTTTT	CASSDAYRDSLIF	-	TRBD1	TRBJ1-1	TRBV6-1
TGTGCCACCAGCAGTGAAGGACAGGGAGGCAATCAGCCCCAGCATTTT	CATSSEGQGGNQPQHF	-	TRBD1	TRBJ1-5	TRBV15
TGTGCCAGCAGCTCGCAGGGATCACCGAACACTGAAGCTTTCTTT	CASSSQGSPNTEAFF	-	-	TRBJ1-1	TRBV27
TGTGCCAGCAGCGATACAGGGTATGGCAATCAGCCCCAGCATTTT	CASSDTGYGNQPQHF	-	-	TRBJ1-5	TRBV3-1/TRBV3-2